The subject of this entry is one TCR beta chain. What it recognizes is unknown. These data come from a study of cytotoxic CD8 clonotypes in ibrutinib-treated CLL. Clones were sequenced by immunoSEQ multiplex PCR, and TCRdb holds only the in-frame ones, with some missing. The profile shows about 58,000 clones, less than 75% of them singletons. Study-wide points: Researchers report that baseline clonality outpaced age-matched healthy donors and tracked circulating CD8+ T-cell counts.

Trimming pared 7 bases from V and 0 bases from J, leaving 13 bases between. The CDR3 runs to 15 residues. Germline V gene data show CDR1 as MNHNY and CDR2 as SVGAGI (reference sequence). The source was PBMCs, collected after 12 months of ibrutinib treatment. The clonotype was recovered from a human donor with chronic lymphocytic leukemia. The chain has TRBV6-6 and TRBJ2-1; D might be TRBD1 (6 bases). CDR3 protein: CASTQGRSSYNEQFF. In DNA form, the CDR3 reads TGTGCCAGCACCCAGGGGAGAAGCTCCTACAATGAGCAGTTCTTC.